These 32 T cell receptor beta chains were sequenced from one sample in a study of blood T cell repertoires in COVID-19. The protocol was immunoSEQ multiplex PCR, while the TCRdb copy is restricted to in-frame clones and leaves out a portion. The data contain approximately 35,000 clones, 91% of them seen just once; the ten biggest clones take up 9.5% to 10%. The sequencing sample was made of peripheral blood. All receptors come from a human donor with active COVID-19. The donor label of this sample is uncertain.

This chain connects TRBV29-1 to TRBJ2-2, with a weak D call TRBD1 (6 bases). The ends were cut back, 3 bases at V and 2 bases at J, with 10 bases in the middle. This CDR3 is built from 14 residues. In germline, CDR1 is SQVTM, CDR2 ANQGSEA. CDR3 DNA: TGCAGCGTTGAGGGGACAAGTAACACCGGGGAGCTGTTTTTT. It yields the protein CSVEGTSNTGELFF.

In DNA, the CDR3 is TGTGCCAGCAGCAACCGGGACTCCTACGAGCAGTACTTC. It specifies CASSNRDSYEQYF. The chain couples TRBV7-9 to TRBJ2-7; a possible D gene is TRBD2 (5 bases). V lost 5 bases, J lost 0 bases, and 8 bases lay in between. CDR3 length equals 13 residues. Germline CDR1 is SEHNR and CDR2 is FQNEAQ (reference sequence). Supplemented by reference TRBV7-9 and TRBJ2-7, the full variable domain reads DTGVSQNPRHKITKRGQNVTFRCDPISEHNRLYWYRQTLGQGPEFLTYFQNEAQLEKSRLLSDRFSAERPKGSFSTLEIQRTEQGDSAMYLCASSNRDSYEQYFGPGTRLTVT.

In regard to this clone: Because the CDR3's place on the DNA is in doubt, the DNA is left out and the CDR3 is given as listed by TCRdb. The chain links TRBV27 to TRBJ2-2; the table's D call, TRBD2, has no DNA check behind it. Germline V gene data show CDR1 as MNHEY and CDR2 as SMNVEV (reference sequence). The CDR3 comprises 15 residues, both ends counted. Here the CDR3 reads CASSTSEGSTGELFF.

The rearrangement joins TRBV5-1 to TRBJ2-3; tentatively, D is TRBD1 (6 bases). This CDR3 has 15 residues. Trimming cost V 2 bases and J 5 bases, with 15 bases left between them. CDR1 is SGHRS, CDR2 YFSETQ, per germline. The CDR3 bases are TGCGCCAGCAGCTTACGGGTAGGGGGTGTAGATACGCAGTATTTT. The encoded protein is CASSLRVGGVDTQYF.

The DNA of the CDR3 is TGTGCCAGCAGTCCCAGGCCAGTCCAAGAGACCCAGTACTTC. It codes for CASSPRPVQETQYF. The chain carries TRBV11-2 and TRBJ2-5, with D unclear. Germline CDR1 is SGHAT and CDR2 is FQNNGV. Trimming left V 6 bases short and J 1 base short, with 12 bases between. This CDR3 is built from 14 residues.

The genes are TRBV27 and TRBJ2-2; TRBD2 agrees at 10 bases. This CDR3 has 15 residues. Germline V CDR1 and CDR2: MNHEY, SMNVEV (reference sequence). Trimming took 6 bases from V and 4 from J; bases not matched to a gene: 5. The chain's CDR3 is CASSYASGGTGELFF. CDR3 in DNA: TGTGCCAGCAGCTACGCTAGCGGGGGCACCGGGGAGCTGTTTTTT.

V is TRBV28 and J is TRBJ2-7; 9 positions agree with TRBD1. Germline V gene sequence: CDR1 MDHEN, CDR2 SYDVKM. The CDR3 covers 17 residues. The V and J ends lost 7 bases and 0 bases, in that order; junction bases with no gene match: 13. This CDR3 is CASNSRVGQGISYEQYF. The DNA for the CDR3 is TGTGCCAGCAATTCTAGGGTCGGACAGGGGATCTCCTACGAGCAGTACTTC.

The rearrangement links TRBV12-5 to TRBJ2-7; tentative D call: TRBD2 (5 bases). This CDR3 region has 13 residues. CDR1 and CDR2 (germline): LGHNT, FRNRAP. Trimming took off 5 bases at V and 1 base at J, with 9 bases between the two ends. CDR3 in DNA: TGTGCTAGTGGTCCCCCGGGATCCTACGAGCAGTACTTC. Its protein product is CASGPPGSYEQYF.

This clone appeared once. The chain couples TRBV21-1 to TRBJ2-2; TRBD2, the table's D call, was not compared with the DNA. TRBV21-1 is noted as a pseudogene. CDR3 length: 20 residues. The CDR3 is CASSKKDETSGSYNTGELFF. The CDR3 DNA reads TGTGCCAGCAGCAAGAAAGACGAGACTAGCGGGAGCTATAACACCGGGGAGCTGTTTTTT.

The chain recombines TRBV7-9 with TRBJ1-4; possible D gene TRBD1, 5 bases. V lost 1 base and J 1 base, leaving 13 bases between the germline ends. CDR1 and CDR2 (germline): SEHNR, FQNEAQ (reference sequence). The CDR3 covers 17 residues. The CDR3 loop reads CASSLGASGKTNEKLFF. CDR3 in DNA: TGTGCCAGCAGCTTAGGGGCGTCAGGGAAAACTAATGAAAAACTGTTTTTT.

This chain joins TRBV19 and TRBJ2-7, with D unclear. Germline lookup yields CDR1 LNHDA and CDR2 SQIVND (reference sequence). Trimming removed 9 bases at V and 0 bases at J, with 18 bases between. The CDR3 has 15 amino acids. The CDR3: CASRYVGRHSYEQYF. In DNA, the CDR3 is TGTGCCAGCAGATACGTGGGCAGGCACTCCTACGAGCAGTACTTC. The entire variable domain, with the rest obtained from reference TRBV19 and TRBJ2-7, is as follows: DGGITQSPKYLFRKEGQNVTLSCEQNLNHDAMYWYRQDPGQGLRLIYYSQIVNDFQKGDIAEGYSVSREKKESFPLTVTSAQKNPTAFYLCASRYVGRHSYEQYFGPGTRLTVT.

The chain uses TRBV5-8 and TRBJ2-3; D may be TRBD2 (5 bases). The CDR3 contains 15 residues. Trimming took off 4 bases at V and 3 bases at J, with 15 bases between the two ends. Germline CDR1 SGHTS, CDR2 YDEGEE. CDR3 DNA: TGTGCCAGCAGCACTCGACTGGGCGGGACAGATACGCAGTATTTT. Its protein is CASSTRLGGTDTQYF.

This chain uses TRBV11-3 with TRBJ2-3; 10 nucleotides match TRBD1. The CDR3 has 17 amino acids. Trimming at V came to 1 base and at J to 0 bases, leaving 4 bases not matched to a gene. The germline V gene encodes CDR1 SGHNT and CDR2 YENEEA. CDR3 bases: TGTGCCAGCAGCTTAGGGGACAGGGGCTCTAGCACAGATACGCAGTATTTT. Amino acid sequence: CASSLGDRGSSTDTQYF.

This chain joins TRBV7-2 and TRBJ2-1, with 12 bases lining up with TRBD2. This CDR3 region has 18 residues. The germline V gene has CDR1 SGHTA and CDR2 FQGNSA. The junction had 7 bases not matched to a gene; V was cut back by 3 bases and J by 1 base. The CDR3 DNA reads as TGTGCCAGCAGCTTGGGGACTAGCGGGTTGAGGTCCTACAATGAGCAGTTCTTC. Translated, it gives CASSLGTSGLRSYNEQFF.

The chain is built from TRBV27 and TRBJ1-6; D is unresolved. The CDR3 has 17 amino acids. CDR1 MNHEY and CDR2 SMNVEV come from the germline V gene (reference sequence). V lost 3 bases and J 0 bases, leaving 12 bases between the germline ends. The CDR3 coding sequence is TGTGCCAGCAGTTTTTCTCGTAGGAGCTCCTATAATTCACCCCTCCACTTT. The encoded protein is CASSFSRRSSYNSPLHF.

CDR3 amino acids: CAWSADGGKGGYTF. The CDR3 DNA sequence: TGTGCCTGGAGTGCGGACGGAGGGAAGGGTGGCTACACCTTC. The chain has TRBV30 and TRBJ1-2; D remains ambiguous. V was pared by 1 base and J by 7 bases, with 16 bases between. The CDR3 runs 14 residues. In germline, CDR1 is GTSNPN, CDR2 SVGIG (reference sequence).

The chain uses TRBV5-4 and TRBJ1-1; TRBD1 matches 7 bases. V gave up 2 bases and J gave up 1 base; unmatched junction bases: 8. From germline, CDR1 is SGHNT and CDR2 YYREEE (reference sequence). The CDR3 spans 16 residues. The CDR3 here is CASSFKQGSWNTEAFF. CDR3 bases: TGTGCCAGCAGCTTCAAACAGGGGAGTTGGAACACTGAAGCTTTCTTT. Drawing the rest from reference TRBV5-4 and TRBJ1-1, the complete variable domain is ETGVTQSPTHLIKTRGQQVTLRCSSQSGHNTVSWYQQALGQGPQFIFQYYREEENGRGNFPPRFSGLQFPNYSSELNVNALELDDSALYLCASSFKQGSWNTEAFFGQGTRLTVV.

As to this clone: An end of the junction differs from the germline gene, which may be a read error. The chain uses TRBV7-7 and TRBJ2-1, with 11 bases aligning to TRBD2. Per the germline V gene, CDR1 is SSHAT and CDR2 is FNYEAQ (reference sequence). The CDR3 is 17 amino acids. The CDR3 reads CASSLNSLSSGGNEQFF. In DNA, the CDR3 is TGTGCTAGCAGCTTAAACTCCCTTTCTAGCGGGGGGAATGAGCAGTTCTTC. The complete variable domain, with remaining parts taken from reference TRBV7-7 and TRBJ2-1, reads GAGVSQSPRYKVTKRGQDVTLRCDPISSHATLYWYQQALGQGPEFLTYFNYEAQPDKSGLPSDRFSAERPEGSISTLTIQRTEQRDSAMYRCASSLNSLSSGGNEQFFGPGTRLTVL.

In its sample, this clone was seen once. The rearrangement links TRBV7-2 to TRBJ2-1; no clear D. Germline V gene lookup returns CDR1 SGHTA and CDR2 FQGNSA. CDR3 size: 16 residues. V was trimmed by 1 base and J by 4 bases, leaving 14 bases between them. DNA of the CDR3: TGTGCCAGCAGCTTAGTCTACCCCGCCGAATACAATGAGCAGTTCTTC. Protein: CASSLVYPAEYNEQFF. Looking up the rest from reference TRBV7-2 and TRBJ2-1 gives the full variable domain: GAGVSQSPSNKVTEKGKDVELRCDPISGHTALYWYRQSLGQGLEFLIYFQGNSAPDKSGLPSDRFSAERTGGSVSTLTIQRTQQEDSAVYLCASSLVYPAEYNEQFFGPGTRLTVL.

This clone has more than one count but fewer than ten. The CDR3 sequence is CASSQAVGQGSGELFF. The CDR3 coding sequence is TGTGCCAGCAGCCAAGCGGTGGGACAGGGTTCCGGGGAGCTGTTTTTT. The rearrangement uses TRBV4-2 and TRBJ2-2, with 9 bases aligning to TRBD1. Germline CDR1 and CDR2: LGHNA and YNFKEQ. There are 16 residues in the CDR3. Losses at the gene ends were 1 base for V and 6 bases for J; bases not matched to a gene: 6.

This chain connects TRBV2 to TRBJ2-1; 8 nucleotides line up with TRBD2. Germline CDR1 and CDR2: SNHLY and FYNNEI. CDR3 length: 15 amino acids. Germline trimming cut 1 base from V and 6 bases from J; bases unmatched to any gene: 5. Written as DNA, the CDR3 is TGTGCCAGCAGTGAAGTTGCGGGAGGCACCAATGAGCAGTTCTTC. This encodes CASSEVAGGTNEQFF.

The chain links TRBV28 to TRBJ1-1, with D possibly matching TRBD1 (5 bases). Germline loops: CDR1 MDHEN, CDR2 SYDVKM. The CDR3 runs 14 residues. V lost 4 bases to trimming and J lost 6 bases, with 15 bases between them. The CDR3 DNA follows: TGTGCCAGCAGTTCCTTTCAACAGGTACCTGAAGCTTTCTTT. Its protein product is CASSSFQQVPEAFF.

The rearrangement joins TRBV4-2 to TRBJ1-1; the D gene is possibly TRBD1 (5 bases). The germline V gene has CDR1 LGHNA and CDR2 YNFKEQ. Trimming pared 5 bases from V and 3 bases from J, leaving 10 bases between. This CDR3 is built from 13 residues. The CDR3 region is CASSGGTYTEAFF. The CDR3 region has the DNA TGTGCCAGCAGCGGAGGGACGTACACTGAAGCTTTCTTT.

The chain links TRBV13 to TRBJ2-7; the match to TRBD1 covers 10 bases. Per the germline V gene, CDR1 is PRHDT and CDR2 is FYEKMQ (reference sequence). The CDR3 runs to 13 residues. The ends lost 5 bases at V and 7 bases at J; junction bases unmatched: 5. CDR3 nucleotide sequence: TGTGCCAGCAGCCCGGGACAGGGGTGGGAGCAGTACTTC. Translation: CASSPGQGWEQYF.

This clone was seen once. CDR3 region: CASSLSGSGEQYF. The CDR3 nucleotides read TGTGCCAGCAGCCTCAGCGGGAGTGGCGAGCAGTACTTC. The chain uses TRBV5-4 and TRBJ2-7, with 8 nucleotides matching TRBD2. The CDR3 loop spans 13 amino acids. CDR1 and CDR2 (germline): SGHNT, YYREEE (reference sequence). With 4 bases clipped from V and 6 bases from J, the junction kept 6 bases outside the gene matches.

This chain uses TRBV27 with TRBJ2-7, with 9 bases lining up with TRBD1. This CDR3 has 14 residues. CDR1 is MNHEY and CDR2 is SMNVEV in the germline V gene (reference sequence). V lost 6 bases to trimming and J lost 6 bases; unmatched junction nucleotides: 9. The CDR3 region has the DNA TGTGCCAGCAGACTCCGGGACAGGGTGAGCGAGCAGTACTTC. Translation: CASRLRDRVSEQYF.

The chain has TRBV28 and TRBJ1-3; a possible D gene is TRBD1 (6 bases). Deletions cut 2 bases from V and 0 bases from J, with 11 bases between. CDR3 size: 16 residues. CDR1 is MDHEN, CDR2 SYDVKM, per germline. DNA for the CDR3: TGTGCCAGCAGTTTAGGGCGGGGGCGCTCTGGAAACACCATATATTTT. This encodes CASSLGRGRSGNTIYF.

The chain links TRBV19 to TRBJ2-5; the D gene is possibly TRBD2 (7 bases). Per germline, CDR1 LNHDA and CDR2 SQIVND (reference sequence). V dropped 5 bases and J dropped 1 base, with 11 bases sitting between them. CDR3 size: 14 residues. CDR3 residues: CASSSGGSQETQYF. CDR3 bases: TGTGCCAGTAGTTCGGGGGGCTCCCAAGAGACCCAGTACTTC.

This clone turned up a few times. The gene calls are TRBV18 and TRBJ2-3, with 8 nucleotides matching TRBD1. Germline V CDR1 and CDR2: KGHSH, LQKENI. This CDR3 comprises 16 residues. V lost 3 bases to trimming and J lost 5 bases; unmatched junction nucleotides: 10. CDR3 amino acids: CASSPLGQALRDTQYF. The CDR3 bases are TGTGCCAGCTCACCGCTGGGACAGGCTCTTCGAGATACGCAGTATTTT.

The chain links TRBV5-1 to TRBJ2-3; 10 bases match TRBD2. The germline V gene encodes CDR1 SGHRS and CDR2 YFSETQ. The V gene end was trimmed by 0 bases and the J gene end by 1 base; junction bases not matched to a gene: 2. The CDR3 consists of 16 residues. CDR3 coding DNA: TGCGCCAGCAGCTTGGGAGGGACTAGCGGCACAGATACGCAGTATTTT. Translated: CASSLGGTSGTDTQYF.

The V and J genes are TRBV11-3 and TRBJ1-1; D not certain. V was shortened by 8 bases and J by 3 bases, with 10 bases between the two germline ends. This CDR3 comprises 12 residues. Germline V gene lookup returns CDR1 SGHNT and CDR2 YENEEA. Written as DNA, the CDR3 is TGTGCCAGCTCCGCCGGGGACACTGAAGCTTTCTTT. Residues: CASSAGDTEAFF.

The chain uses TRBV5-1 and TRBJ2-5; 7 nucleotides match TRBD1. Germline V gives CDR1 SGHRS, CDR2 YFSETQ. The CDR3 runs to 15 residues. After removal of 0 bases from V and 4 bases from J, the junction contained 6 bases not matched to a gene. The CDR3 protein is CASSLGYRGSETQYF. The CDR3 DNA follows: TGCGCCAGCAGCTTGGGTTACAGGGGTTCAGAGACCCAGTACTTC. The whole variable domain, filled in from reference TRBV5-1 and TRBJ2-5, reads KAGVTQTPRYLIKTRGQQVTLSCSPISGHRSVSWYQQTPGQGLQFLFEYFSETQRNKGNFPGRFSGRQFSNSRSEMNVSTLELGDSALYLCASSLGYRGSETQYFGPGTRLLVL.